This TCR beta chain was recorded in a study of T cells in Graves' hyperthyroidism and ophthalmopathy. Study results and limitations: From stable hyperthyroidism, ophthalmopathy was separated by a 13 V-J model.

This CDR3 comprises 16 residues. V was shortened by 4 bases and J by 0 bases, with 13 bases between the two germline ends. Germline values: CDR1 SGDLS, CDR2 YYNGEE. This clonotype was counted only a few times. No antigen is known for it. Template material for amplifying TCR beta CDR3 regions consisted of RNA transcripts. HTBI primers drove first-round RT-PCR of the TCR CDR3. A single record per CDR3 protein comes from TCRdb applying MiXCR to the multiplex PCR reads. The table includes around 700,000 distinct CDR3 sequences, roughly 20% detected once. The receptor was isolated from a woman aged 45 to 65 with Graves' hyperthyroidism that later progressed to Graves' ophthalmopathy. Sequencing used blood. The gene calls are TRBV9 and TRBJ2-2; possible D gene TRBD1, 6 bases. DNA for the CDR3: TGTGCCAGCAGCCCGCAGGGGAAAGCGAACACCGGGGAGCTGTTTTTT. Translated, it gives CASSPQGKANTGELFF.